A selection of T cell receptor beta chains follows, all from one sample in a study of glioma-infiltrating T cells after dendritic cell vaccination. Method: immunoSEQ multiplex PCR; TCRdb's copy keeps in-frame clones and lacks some. The sample has almost 65,000 clones; around 83% are singletons. This sample comprised blood, obtained before dendritic cell vaccination. All receptors derive from a human donor with glioblastoma. Both conserved end residues are part of each CDR3. D genes are given only for firm matches. Size values are once, few and many counts, or a class for expanded clones, and some rows have none.

V	D	size	J	CDR3	DNA
TRBV7-2	-	-	TRBJ2-3	CASSLAGLRDTQYF	TGTGCCAGCAGCCTGGCCGGGTTGCGGGATACGCAGTATTTT
TRBV2	-	-	TRBJ2-1	CASIPRGLLTNYEQFF	TGTGCCAGCATCCCCAGGGGACTACTCACAAATTATGAGCAGTTCTTC
TRBV7-9	-	-	TRBJ2-7	CASTWTGYEQYF	TGTGCCAGCACCTGGACTGGGTACGAGCAGTACTTC
TRBV7-2	-	-	TRBJ1-2	CASSLALNSDGYTF	TGTGCCAGCAGCTTAGCGCTTAATTCGGATGGCTACACCTTC
TRBV5-4	TRBD1	-	TRBJ2-5	CASSSLGTGGSETQYF	TGTGCCAGCAGCTCCCTCGGGACAGGGGGGTCGGAGACCCAGTACTTC
TRBV15	-	-	TRBJ1-4	CATSRDEAATNEKLFF	TGTGCCACCAGCAGAGATGAGGCAGCAACTAATGAAAAACTGTTTTTT
TRBV30	-	-	TRBJ1-2	CAWKQGYGYTF	TGTGCCTGGAAGCAGGGATATGGCTACACCTTC
TRBV7-8	TRBD2	-	TRBJ2-3	CASSLKFSGGAGTDTQYF	TGTGCCAGCAGCTTAAAGTTTAGCGGGGGGGCCGGGACAGATACGCAGTATTTT
TRBV4-1	TRBD2	-	TRBJ2-3	CASSQDRLAGGLGRDTQYF	TGCGCCAGCAGCCAAGATCGACTAGCGGGGGGGTTGGGAAGAGATACGCAGTATTTT
TRBV5-1	-	-	TRBJ1-2	CASSLGAGVRGYTF	TGCGCCAGCAGCTTGGGGGCTGGCGTCCGGGGCTACACCTTC
TRBV5-8	TRBD1	-	TRBJ1-2	CASSQGAGGYTF	TGTGCCAGCAGCCAGGGGGCGGGTGGCTACACCTTC
TRBV11-3	TRBD2	-	TRBJ2-2	CASSEEGLASGELFF	TGTGCCAGCAGCGAAGAGGGACTAGCGAGCGGGGAGCTGTTTTTT
TRBV30	TRBD1	once	TRBJ2-4	CAWTVGTGVLNIQYF	TGTGCCTGGACCGTCGGGACAGGGGTATTAAACATTCAGTACTTC
TRBV13	-	-	TRBJ1-3	CASSLRGGSGNTIYF	TGTGCCAGCAGCTTAAGAGGGGGCTCTGGAAACACCATATATTTT
TRBV19	-	once	TRBJ2-1	CASSSPSDEQFF	TGTGCCAGTAGTTCTCCTAGCGATGAGCAGTTCTTC
TRBV28	-	-	TRBJ2-2	CASSLGSGSGELFF	TGTGCCAGCAGTTTAGGGTCAGGGTCAGGGGAGCTGTTTTTT
TRBV6-9	-	-	TRBJ1-5	CASCLQRTRRGINQPQHF	TGTGCCAGCTGCCTTCAACGAACTAGGCGGGGAATCAATCAGCCCCAGCATTTT
TRBV5-4	TRBD2	-	TRBJ2-3	CASRDQRGSTDTQYF	TGTGCCAGCAGGGATCAGCGGGGGTCCACAGATACGCAGTATTTT
TRBV13	TRBD2	-	TRBJ2-5	CASSLSLAGGETQYF	TGTGCCAGCAGCTTAAGTCTAGCGGGGGGAGAGACCCAGTACTTC
TRBV10-3	-	-	TRBJ2-3	CAIRPFSTDTQYF	TGTGCCATCAGGCCCTTTAGTACGGATACGCAGTATTTT
TRBV6-4	-	few	TRBJ1-6	CASSDGANSPLHF	TGTGCCAGCAGTGACGGTGCGAATTCACCCCTCCACTTT
TRBV25-1	-	-	TRBJ2-2	CASSLTGELFF	TGTGCCAGCAGTCTCACCGGGGAGCTGTTTTTT